A selection of T cell receptor beta chains follows, all from one sample in a study of technical replicates of blood from a few donors. The assay was immunoSEQ multiplex PCR, and TCRdb's table has in-frame clones only and misses some. The sample includes some 67,000 clones, nearly 98% of them seen just once. The sequencing input was T cells isolated from PBMCs. The receptors come from a human donor in good health. CDR3s include the opening cysteine and the closing phenylalanine or tryptophan. The D gene is left open where the match is weak. The size of a clone is reported for some rows only, either as once, few or many, or as a class for expanded clones.

d_call,j_call,v_call,clone_size,cdr3_length,cdr3_nt,cdr3_aa
.,TRBJ2-7,TRBV10-3,.,12,TGTGCCACCGGGAGGACAGCCGACGAGCAGTACTTC,CATGRTADEQYF
.,TRBJ1-5,TRBV7-2,.,13,TGTGCCAGCAGCTTTTCCCCAAATCAGCCCCAGCATTTT,CASSFSPNQPQHF
TRBD1,TRBJ2-7,TRBV18,.,16,TGTGCCAGCTCACCAATGGTTCAGGGGGCTCGGGACGAGCAGTACTTC,CASSPMVQGARDEQYF
TRBD1,TRBJ1-1,TRBV5-1,.,15,TGCGCCAGCAGCTTAACGACAGGGTCGGACACTGAAGCTTTCTTT,CASSLTTGSDTEAFF
.,TRBJ1-1,TRBV11-3,.,12,TGTGCCAGCAGCTTAGGTCGGGGTGAAGCTTTCTTT,CASSLGRGEAFF
TRBD2,TRBJ2-1,TRBV19,.,14,TGTGCCAGTAGTATGACTAGCGGGAGCTATGAGCAGTTCTTC,CASSMTSGSYEQFF
.,TRBJ2-7,TRBV6-1,.,12,TGTGCCAGCAGTTCAGGGACAAGGGAGCAGTACTTC,CASSSGTREQYF
.,TRBJ1-3,TRBV13,.,15,TGTGCCAGCAGCTGGGCGGCGGGGTCAGGAAACACCATATATTTT,CASSWAAGSGNTIYF
TRBD2,TRBJ2-7,TRBV27,.,17,TGTGCCAGCAGTTTATTGACTAGCGGGGGTTTTCCTTACGAGCAGTACTTC,CASSLLTSGGFPYEQYF
.,TRBJ2-2,TRBV6-1,.,12,TGTGCCACCACAGAGAACACCGGGGAGCTGTTTTTT,CATTENTGELFF
.,TRBJ1-1,TRBV7-6,once,15,TGTGCCAGCAGCTTGAGTGGCGGGGGTGGAACTGAAGCTTTCTTT,CASSLSGGGGTEAFF
TRBD1,TRBJ2-7,TRBV6-1,.,14,TGTGCCATTACATCTGGGACAGGCTCCTACGAGCAGTACTTC,CAITSGTGSYEQYF
.,TRBJ2-4,TRBV2,once,13,TGTGCCAGCATACGGGAACCCAAAAACATTCAGTACTTC,CASIREPKNIQYF
TRBD1,TRBJ2-7,TRBV7-9,.,13,TGTGCCAGCAGCTTCGGGACAGACTACGAGCAGTACTTC,CASSFGTDYEQYF